This T cell receptor beta chain was identified during a study of shared clonotypes between healthy human individuals. In this sample, this clone turned up once. Investigators spread the genomic DNA of each subset evenly over several immunoSEQ plates. Replicate PCRs from sorted subsets contained roughly 200 ng DNA, which is tens of thousands of T cell genomes. The protocol was immunoSEQ multiplex PCR, while the TCRdb copy is restricted to in-frame clones and leaves out a portion. The sample lists some 2,400,000 clones, nearly 97% occurring once. Germline V gene lookup returns CDR1 SEHNR and CDR2 FQNEAQ (reference sequence). V shed 8 bases and J shed 0 bases, with 17 bases lying between them. This CDR3 has 16 amino acids. Recent vaccinations or acute infections were absent in the healthy HIV-negative adult donors. Caucasian adults living in Nashville, Tennessee, provided all samples.

Sequencing input: naive CD4+ T cells sorted from blood. Subset: CD45RA+ positively selected. This rearrangement joins TRBV7-9 to TRBJ1-5, with D perhaps TRBD1 (5 bases). The clonotype originates from a young man in good health. For the CDR3, the DNA is TGTGCCAGCTCTTTAGAGGGGAGGTCTAGCAATCAGCCCCAGCATTTT. This gives the protein CASSLEGRSSNQPQHF.